This is a list of T cell receptor beta chains from one sample in a study of cytomegalovirus exposure and HLA in healthy donors. Profiled with immunoSEQ multiplex PCR; TCRdb holds only in-frame clones, not every one. The table lists roughly 86,000 clones, approximately 60% of them singletons. Sequencing was performed on PBMCs. The source of these receptors is a woman between 50 and 59 years old in good health and CMV-seropositive. CDR3s include the opening cysteine and the closing phenylalanine or tryptophan. D genes are given only for firm matches. Clone size is not always given. Where it is, it says once, few, many or a class for expanded clones.

v_call,j_call,clone_size,d_call,cdr3_nt,cdr3_aa
TRBV28,TRBJ2-5,-,-,TGTGCCAGCAGTCCCCCAGGGGAAGGACAAGAGACCCAGTACTTC,CASSPPGEGQETQYF
TRBV18,TRBJ1-2,-,-,TGTGCCAGCTCTCCTCTGGAGGGCCCGGGTCTCTATGGCTACACCTTC,CASSPLEGPGLYGYTF
TRBV11-2,TRBJ1-6,-,-,TGTGCCAGCAGCTTAGATATCGGTCGGAATTCACCCCTCCACTTT,CASSLDIGRNSPLHF
TRBV15,TRBJ1-5,-,-,TGTGCCACCAGCAGAGTTCTCCTCAGGGGTTATAGCAATCAGCCCCAGCATTTT,CATSRVLLRGYSNQPQHF
TRBV6-5,TRBJ1-4,-,-,TGTGCCAGCAGCTTAACCACGGGGTTGGTTGAAAAACTGTTTTTT,CASSLTTGLVEKLFF
TRBV9,TRBJ2-1,-,-,TGTGCCAGCAGCGTAGCCCCAGGTACTGAGCAGTTCTTC,CASSVAPGTEQFF
TRBV19,TRBJ2-5,-,TRBD1,TGTGCCAGTAGTTGGACAGGGGGCGTTTTTGGAGAGACCCAGTACTTC,CASSWTGGVFGETQYF
TRBV4-2,TRBJ2-5,-,-,TGTGCCAGCAGCCAAGGCGAGGGCCGGGAGACCCAGTACTTC,CASSQGEGRETQYF
TRBV29-1,TRBJ1-2,-,-,TGCAGCGTTGAAGATAATGGCTACACCTTC,CSVEDNGYTF
TRBV4-1,TRBJ1-4,-,-,TGCGCCAGCAGCCAAACGGGACTGGGGAATGAAAAACTGTTTTTT,CASSQTGLGNEKLFF
TRBV2,TRBJ1-1,-,TRBD1,TGTGCCAGCTGGATTGGACAGGGGAACACTGAAGCTTTCTTT,CASWIGQGNTEAFF
TRBV9,TRBJ2-2,-,-,TGTGCCAGCAGCGTAGGCCCGGAGGAGTACACCGGGGAGCTGTTTTTT,CASSVGPEEYTGELFF
TRBV4-1,TRBJ1-1,-,-,TGCGCCAGCAGCCAGGCAGGGGAGGGCACTGAAGCTTTCTTT,CASSQAGEGTEAFF
TRBV27,TRBJ1-5,-,-,TGTGCCAGCAGTAGACAGGTCAATCAGCCCCAGCATTTT,CASSRQVNQPQHF
TRBV19,TRBJ1-5,-,TRBD1,TGTGCCAGTAGTACCCGGACAGGGGGTTTGCAGCCCCAGCATTTT,CASSTRTGGLQPQHF
TRBV5-1,TRBJ1-2,-,TRBD1,TGCGCCAGCAGTTTTATGGACAGGGTTTATGGCTACACCTTC,CASSFMDRVYGYTF
TRBV2,TRBJ2-2,-,TRBD1,TGTGCCAGCAGTCTAGACAGGGTTGGCACCGGGGAGCTGTTTTTT,CASSLDRVGTGELFF
TRBV6-1,TRBJ1-1,-,-,TGTGCCAGCAGTGACCCCGAGGTCACTGAAGCTTTCTTT,CASSDPEVTEAFF
TRBV6-1,TRBJ1-1,-,TRBD1,TGTGCCAGCAGTGAAGGGGTAACAGGGGCTGCTTTCTTT,CASSEGVTGAAFF
TRBV7-8,TRBJ2-5,-,TRBD2,TGTGCCAGCAGCTTAACTAGCGGGAGCCAAGAGACCCAGTACTTC,CASSLTSGSQETQYF
TRBV6-5,TRBJ2-5,-,TRBD1,TGTGCCAGCAGTGTAACAGGGGGCCAAGAGACCCAGTACTTC,CASSVTGGQETQYF
TRBV5-1,TRBJ2-1,-,TRBD2,TGCGCCAGCAGCCCGCTGGGCGGGGGGGATGAGCAGTTCTTC,CASSPLGGGDEQFF
TRBV2,TRBJ1-2,-,TRBD1,TGTGCCAGCAGGGCGACAGGGTGGGACTATGGCTACACCTTC,CASRATGWDYGYTF
TRBV30,TRBJ1-4,-,TRBD1,TGTGCCTGGAGTATCGACAGGGTTGGTGAAAAACTGTTTTTT,CAWSIDRVGEKLFF
TRBV7-6,TRBJ1-1,few,-,TGTGCCAGCAGCTCCGCAGGGCTGGTGAACACTGAAGCTTTCTTT,CASSSAGLVNTEAFF
TRBV28,TRBJ1-1,-,TRBD1,TGTGCCAGCATTACAGGGGATGTTATGAACACTGAAGCTTTCTTT,CASITGDVMNTEAFF
TRBV4-3,TRBJ1-2,-,TRBD1,TGCGCCAGCAGTCCCGACAGGGGGCAGAATGGCTACACCTTC,CASSPDRGQNGYTF